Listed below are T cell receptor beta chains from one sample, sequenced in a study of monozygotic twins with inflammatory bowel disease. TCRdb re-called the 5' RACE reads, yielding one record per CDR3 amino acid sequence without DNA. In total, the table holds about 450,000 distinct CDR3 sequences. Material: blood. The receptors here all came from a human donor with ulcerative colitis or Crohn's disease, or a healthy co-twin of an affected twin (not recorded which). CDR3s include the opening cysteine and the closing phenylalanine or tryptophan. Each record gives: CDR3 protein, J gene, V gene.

CDR3aa: CASSLKRSASKQFF
j_gene: TRBJ2-1
v_gene: TRBV7-3

CDR3aa: CASTDQAARANVLTF
j_gene: TRBJ2-6
v_gene: TRBV6-1

CDR3aa: CASSAGSPSYEQYF
j_gene: TRBJ2-7
v_gene: TRBV2

CDR3aa: CASSGTSGTDTQYF
j_gene: TRBJ2-3
v_gene: TRBV5-1

CDR3aa: CASSPIAGAADTQYF
j_gene: TRBJ2-3
v_gene: TRBV7-3

CDR3aa: CASTRGAGDAGNTIYF
j_gene: TRBJ1-3
v_gene: TRBV12-3/TRBV12-4

CDR3aa: CASSLTTGGADNEQFF
j_gene: TRBJ2-1
v_gene: TRBV12-3/TRBV12-4

CDR3aa: CAISVDGSSGNTIYF
j_gene: TRBJ1-3
v_gene: TRBV10-3

CDR3aa: CASSLASGEETQYF
j_gene: TRBJ2-5
v_gene: TRBV7-9

CDR3aa: CSARRDRDSEAFF
j_gene: TRBJ1-1
v_gene: TRBV20-1

CDR3aa: CSAGLAGEHEQYF
j_gene: TRBJ2-7
v_gene: TRBV29-1

CDR3aa: CASSEAAPGAYEQYF
j_gene: TRBJ2-7
v_gene: TRBV6-1

CDR3aa: CARRKVEGPASPINTGELFF
j_gene: TRBJ2-2
v_gene: TRBV5-3

CDR3aa: CAWSRDGRGTYF
j_gene: TRBJ2-7
v_gene: TRBV30

CDR3aa: CASSFQGQGTGTQYF
j_gene: TRBJ2-5
v_gene: TRBV28

CDR3aa: CSVHSNAGTSGRATDTQYF
j_gene: TRBJ2-3
v_gene: TRBV29-1

CDR3aa: CASSQDDLREQYF
j_gene: TRBJ2-7
v_gene: TRBV4-1

CDR3aa: CASSWSSGGSSYNEQFF
j_gene: TRBJ2-1
v_gene: TRBV11-2

CDR3aa: CASSLRTGDEKLFF
j_gene: TRBJ1-4
v_gene: TRBV5-1

CDR3aa: CASSQVRTGELFF
j_gene: TRBJ2-2
v_gene: TRBV14

CDR3aa: CASSLGPGREETQYF
j_gene: TRBJ2-5
v_gene: TRBV5-5

CDR3aa: CSVTQGWGTEAFF
j_gene: TRBJ1-1
v_gene: TRBV29-1

CDR3aa: CATGTGIVETQYF
j_gene: TRBJ2-5
v_gene: TRBV10-3

CDR3aa: CACLGQDYTGELFF
j_gene: TRBJ2-2
v_gene: TRBV30

CDR3aa: CASSQGAREQYF
j_gene: TRBJ2-7
v_gene: TRBV4-3

CDR3aa: CASTGRSGYGYTF
j_gene: TRBJ1-2
v_gene: TRBV19

CDR3aa: CAWSVRGRVDEKLFF
j_gene: TRBJ1-4
v_gene: TRBV30

CDR3aa: CSAPRPSGVGTQYF
j_gene: TRBJ2-5
v_gene: TRBV20-1

CDR3aa: CSAVLPTGGPSGNTIYF
j_gene: TRBJ1-3
v_gene: TRBV29-1

CDR3aa: CAISAAINYNEQFF
j_gene: TRBJ2-1
v_gene: TRBV10-3

CDR3aa: CASGTGGFTEAFF
j_gene: TRBJ1-1
v_gene: TRBV5-1

CDR3aa: CATRRPATNEKLFF
j_gene: TRBJ1-4
v_gene: TRBV4-2

CDR3aa: CASSIVWLAITNNEQFF
j_gene: TRBJ2-1
v_gene: TRBV19

CDR3aa: CASSALSGTEAFF
j_gene: TRBJ1-1
v_gene: TRBV25-1

CDR3aa: CASKKQGFRGQFF
j_gene: TRBJ2-1
v_gene: TRBV11-2

CDR3aa: CASSYTGLAESYEQYF
j_gene: TRBJ2-7
v_gene: TRBV6-5

CDR3aa: CSGMAVVDYGYTF
j_gene: TRBJ1-2
v_gene: TRBV29-1

CDR3aa: CSASPLGAEQYF
j_gene: TRBJ2-7
v_gene: TRBV20-1

CDR3aa: CASSQDHRGVANEKLFF
j_gene: TRBJ1-4
v_gene: TRBV4-3

CDR3aa: CASSLSGRAPETQYF
j_gene: TRBJ2-5
v_gene: TRBV6-1

CDR3aa: CASSPEARWTEAFF
j_gene: TRBJ1-1
v_gene: TRBV4-2

CDR3aa: CASSVVGDQRNTIYF
j_gene: TRBJ1-3
v_gene: TRBV9

CDR3aa: CASSLANGPELFF
j_gene: TRBJ2-2
v_gene: TRBV12-3/TRBV12-4

CDR3aa: CASSQDREPYSGNTIYF
j_gene: TRBJ1-3
v_gene: TRBV4-2

CDR3aa: CASSLTLAGTGFQPQHF
j_gene: TRBJ1-5
v_gene: TRBV18

CDR3aa: CASSPTGTSTGELFF
j_gene: TRBJ2-2
v_gene: TRBV7-9

CDR3aa: CATRMGAVNTEAFF
j_gene: TRBJ1-1
v_gene: TRBV15

CDR3aa: CSAVTLQPTDTQYF
j_gene: TRBJ2-3
v_gene: TRBV20-1

CDR3aa: CASSIHREQETQYF
j_gene: TRBJ2-5
v_gene: TRBV7-9

CDR3aa: CASSASGQETQYF
j_gene: TRBJ2-5
v_gene: TRBV5-1

CDR3aa: CASSQELAGETQYF
j_gene: TRBJ2-5
v_gene: TRBV4-2

CDR3aa: CASSVDILVDKNIQYF
j_gene: TRBJ2-4
v_gene: TRBV2

CDR3aa: CASSLNPRRDEQFF
j_gene: TRBJ2-1
v_gene: TRBV7-3